This T cell receptor (beta chain) was captured in a study of cytomegalovirus exposure and HLA in healthy donors (dated by TCRdb to about 2017). Regarding the complete study: An earlier analysis of 587 of the donors reported 276 Gb of sequence data and 95 million to 120 million unique TCR beta sequences obtained from approximately 180 million T cells. Roughly 300 gigabases of sequencing data and around 80 million unique TCR sequences made up an early release that covered fewer than 650 HLA-typed donors. Among the roughly 400 genotyped donors, approximately 81% belonged to the genetic ancestry cluster associated with self-reported Caucasian donors. The study was designed to test whether signatures of past pathogen exposure could be identified by cataloging public T cell receptors. The study used immunosequencing to profile the T cell repertoires of hundreds of subjects and linked those repertoires to cytomegalovirus serostatus. A separate validation cohort of 100 to 150 different subjects was used in addition to the approximately 610-subject first cohort. High-throughput TCR immunosequencing, statistical association of individual TCRs with disease status, and machine learning were combined to predict cytomegalovirus infection status. In a later analysis, previously published TCR beta repertoires from about 640 donors were re-analyzed and high-resolution HLA genotyping was added so that TCR occurrence patterns could be studied. The later analysis used no new phenotypic data to find candidate immune exposures, relying instead on TCR beta sequences and their occurrence across donors. An earlier analysis of roughly 580 of the donors used high-throughput TCR beta sequencing to judge whether each TCR beta V gene segment behaved as functional or pseudogenic. Alongside the repertoire data, information on donor age, sex, ethnicity and CMV serostatus was compiled. A later genetic analysis took genome-wide SNP genotypes for 398 of the 666 donors and used that subset as a discovery cohort. All discovery cohort repertoires had been generated on a single sequencing platform. Both class I and class II loci were covered by HLA typing, at four-digit resolution. The number of donors typed differed by locus, with about 629-640 for A, B, C, DRB1 and DQB1, roughly 550 for DQA1, under 610 for DPA1, and over 400 for DPB1. A handful of DR-DQ haplotypes were handled as single units for association and clustering because linkage in the cohort was strong. On average, around 200,000 unique TCR beta nucleotide sequences were sequenced per donor among a few hundred genotyped donors of the cohort, with roughly 18% of those sequences being non-productive.

In its sample, this clone was seen a few times. Its binding antigen is unknown. No quality values exist for individual bases; no much larger clone is one base distant. The cohort was made up of roughly 670 healthy bone marrow donors. At the time of sampling, every cohort member was nominally healthy, though immune exposures that went unrecorded were likely present. The donor tested CMV seronegative and was one of the 352 seronegative cohort members. Each donor provided a peripheral blood sample, and peripheral blood mononuclear cells were used for TCR beta sequencing. The Qiagen DNeasy Blood Extraction Kit was used to extract genomic DNA from the blood cell samples. From the germline V gene, CDR1 is KGHSH and CDR2 is LQKENI. The trim is 4 bases for V and 0 bases for J, with a gap of 6 bases between the germline ends. Spanning cysteine to phenylalanine, the CDR3 consists of 13 amino acids. The DNA shown is the 39-base CDR3, in frame from base 1.

The method behind the library was the immunoSEQ multiplex PCR assay. For the multiplex PCR, a mixture combining 60 forward primers for TCR Vbeta segments and 13 reverse primers for TCR Jbeta segments was used. A multiplex PCR assay on genomic DNA amplified the CDR3 region of rearranged TCR beta genes. On the Illumina HiSeq System, the amplified TCR beta libraries were sequenced as 87-base-pair reads. From the authors' description of their analysis: A later analysis counted tens of millions of unique TCR beta chains across the 700 or so repertoires, and roughly 10 million of these chains were shared by at least two donors. A nearest-neighbor algorithm error-corrected the raw reads and collapsed the reads into unique sequences, merging closely related sequences to remove PCR and sequencing errors. CDR3 sequences were aligned to IMGT reference sequences to assign V, D and J gene segments. Each retained sequence needed at least a six-nucleotide match to both a V gene segment and a J gene segment. Rearrangements were called productive when the CDR3 lacked stop codons and stayed in frame with V and J; all others were non-productive. CDR3 was defined by IMGT convention, running from the second conserved V-encoded cysteine to the conserved J-encoded phenylalanine. Sequences without an unambiguous match to a single V gene segment were excluded from the earlier analysis of 587 of the donors. In an earlier analysis of several hundred of the donors, V segments were called functional above 56.7% productive rearrangements and were called segregating when the between-donor standard deviation exceeded 5%. To diagnose cytomegalovirus status from the catalog of TCR beta chain sequences, a statistical classification framework was built. In a later analysis, V and J genes were assigned by comparing TCR nucleotide sequences against IMGT/GENE-DB human TR gene sequences. The TCRdist pipeline was used in a later analysis to assign CDR3 sequences and most-parsimonious VDJ recombination scenarios. A later analysis defined each TCR beta chain by its CDR3 amino acid sequence plus V-gene family, and excluded reads lacking a unique V-gene family. In a later analysis, approximately 590 highly shared, low-generation-probability nucleotide sequences were removed to address suspected cross-contamination and a sequencing artifact. A later analysis calculated a clonal expansion index for each public chain from normalized within-repertoire ranks of inferred template counts. In a later analysis, generation probabilities were computed with a VDJ recombination model fitted to out-of-frame rearrangements, and the resulting probabilities were checked against IGoR. Hypergeometric tests were used in a later analysis to score TCR-TCR, TCR-HLA and TCR-CMV co-occurrence, with a repertoire-size bias correction applied to the TCR pairs. A later analysis estimated false discovery rates by permuting HLA or CMV assignments 20 times. A later analysis grouped co-occurring TCRs with DBSCAN, adding TCRdist sequence similarity when clustering within HLA-allele-positive subsets. For co-occurrence clustering, repertoires with fewer than 30,000 or more than 120,000 public chains were excluded, along with five repertoires with anomalous nucleotide sharing. What TCRdb holds here is the immuneACCESS table cut down to in-frame rearrangements. Part of the clones is not present; checked against another copy, under half of the missing clones reflect an unresolved V gene, and the others are unexplained. V, J and clone size are those of that table, while D and trimming were read from the DNA. This sample comprises 150,000 or so clones, roughly 66% of them detected only once. Together, the top ten hold 1.5% to 2% of the sample.

What the study reported, not specific to this receptor: Most TCR sequences were seen in very few donors, while some public TCRs were found in many individuals. Several of the top co-occurrence clusters appeared to be linked to parvovirus B19, influenza, CMV and Epstein-Barr virus, according to a later analysis. In a later analysis, the rate of TCR association differed among HLA loci, with DRB1 alleles having the most associated TCRs and HLA-C alleles having the fewest. Because counts were too low, roughly 16 rarely observed V segments, including chromosome 9 orphons, were excluded from the earlier analysis of several hundred of the donors. Strong co-occurrence of HLA alleles, especially DR and DQ, made assigning TCR associations to individual alleles difficult. In an earlier analysis of 587 of the donors, most TCR beta V segments appeared in productive rearrangements about 90% or about 30% of the time, broadly matching IMGT annotations. Linkage disequilibrium might explain the correlated functional status among segregating V segments, but an unknown experimental factor could not be excluded. In vitro tests confirmed that a few of the cytomegalovirus-associated TCR beta chains recognize cytomegalovirus antigens. The only immune exposure information available for the cohort was CMV serostatus. A cluster of highly shared sequence variants was judged likely to be a technical artifact of the sequencing pipeline. A further reported finding was that TCR beta sequences accurately predicted the HLA-A and HLA-B alleles for most subjects in the first cohort. Roughly uniform sequencing depth across donors was assumed in presence/absence analyses, although this assumption may not hold. Compared with the approximately 710-donor mean, donors in an Asian-associated ancestry cluster had fewer N-insertions in productive TCRs, according to a later genetic analysis. V-gene and J-gene trimming of TCR beta chains was associated with a missense DCLRE1C variant in a later genetic analysis, and the association was replicated in an independent cohort. Because some donors lacked HLA typing at each locus, the association tests relied only on the typed subset. In the study, 150 to 200 TCR beta chains were listed as associated with cytomegalovirus. In both the original and validation cohorts, the classifier was reported to diagnose cytomegalovirus status with high specificity and sensitivity. In a later analysis, HLA-associated TCR beta chains showed more clonal expansion and lower generation probabilities than non-associated chains that were equally common. The authors suggested that the approach could potentially be generalized to other disease states and immunological phenotypes. Some IMGT-functional V segments, including TRBV6-2 and TRBV6-3, could not be distinguished by the 87-base-pair reads and were therefore excluded. This cohort had only TCR beta chains sequenced, and the lack of alpha or paired-chain data limited which features could be detected. In a later analysis, over 15,000 TCR beta sequences were associated with specific HLA alleles at a false discovery rate of 0.05. In a later analysis, most CMV-associated TCR beta chains were found to appear HLA-restricted, with HLA associations seemingly driven largely by CMV exposure.

The sequence is built from TRBV18 and TRBJ1-2; no D gene is confidently identified. The specimen was PBMCs. This TCR derives from a woman aged 18-35 years in good health and CMV-seronegative. This receptor has the CDR3 CASSLTSNYGYTF. At the DNA level, the sequence is TGTGCCAGCTCACTCACATCTAACTATGGCTACACCTTC.